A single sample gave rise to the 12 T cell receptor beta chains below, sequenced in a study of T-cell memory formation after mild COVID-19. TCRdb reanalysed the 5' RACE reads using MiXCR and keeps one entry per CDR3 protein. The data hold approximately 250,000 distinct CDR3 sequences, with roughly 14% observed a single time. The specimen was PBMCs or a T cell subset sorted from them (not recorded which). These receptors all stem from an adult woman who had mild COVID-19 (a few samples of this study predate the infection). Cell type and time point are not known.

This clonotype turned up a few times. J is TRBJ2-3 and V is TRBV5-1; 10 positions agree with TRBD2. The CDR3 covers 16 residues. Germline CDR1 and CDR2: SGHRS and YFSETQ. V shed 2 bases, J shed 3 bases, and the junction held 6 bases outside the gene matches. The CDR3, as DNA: TGCGCCAGCAGCTTCGCCCTAGCGGGGGCAACAGATACGCAGTATTTT. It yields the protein CASSFALAGATDTQYF.

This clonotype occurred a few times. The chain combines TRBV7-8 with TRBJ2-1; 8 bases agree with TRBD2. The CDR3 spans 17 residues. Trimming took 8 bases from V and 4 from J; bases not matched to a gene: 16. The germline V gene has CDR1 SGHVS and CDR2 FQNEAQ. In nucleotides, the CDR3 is TGTGCCAGCGAACCCCAAAGAGCGCAGCGGGAGTACAATGAGCAGTTCTTC. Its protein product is CASEPQRAQREYNEQFF.

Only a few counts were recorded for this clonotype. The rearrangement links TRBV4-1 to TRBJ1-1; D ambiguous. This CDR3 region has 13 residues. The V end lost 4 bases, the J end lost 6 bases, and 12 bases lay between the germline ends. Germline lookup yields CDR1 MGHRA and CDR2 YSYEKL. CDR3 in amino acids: CASSPTIRAEAFF. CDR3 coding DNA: TGCGCCAGCAGCCCCACGATTAGGGCTGAAGCTTTCTTT.

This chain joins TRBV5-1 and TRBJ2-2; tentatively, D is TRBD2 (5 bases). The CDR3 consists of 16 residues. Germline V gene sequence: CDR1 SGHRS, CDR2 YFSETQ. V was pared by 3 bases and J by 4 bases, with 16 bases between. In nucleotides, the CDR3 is TGCGCCAGCAGCTCCTCCGATCTCGCGGGCACCGGGGAGCTGTTTTTT. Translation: CASSSSDLAGTGELFF.

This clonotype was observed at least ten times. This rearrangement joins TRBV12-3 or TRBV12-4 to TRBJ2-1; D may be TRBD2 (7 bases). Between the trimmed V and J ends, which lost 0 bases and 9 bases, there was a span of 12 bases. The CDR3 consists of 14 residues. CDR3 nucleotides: TGTGCCAGCAGTTTAGCGGGGGGGCCGGGTGAGCAGTTCTTC. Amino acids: CASSLAGGPGEQFF.

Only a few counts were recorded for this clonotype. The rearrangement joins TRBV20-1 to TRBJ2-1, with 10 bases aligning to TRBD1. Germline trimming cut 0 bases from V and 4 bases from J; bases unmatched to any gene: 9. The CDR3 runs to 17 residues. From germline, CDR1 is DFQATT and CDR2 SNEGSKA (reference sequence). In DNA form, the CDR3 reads TGCAGTGCTAGAGATCTTAGGGGGACAGGGGTATACAATGAGCAGTTCTTC. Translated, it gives CSARDLRGTGVYNEQFF.

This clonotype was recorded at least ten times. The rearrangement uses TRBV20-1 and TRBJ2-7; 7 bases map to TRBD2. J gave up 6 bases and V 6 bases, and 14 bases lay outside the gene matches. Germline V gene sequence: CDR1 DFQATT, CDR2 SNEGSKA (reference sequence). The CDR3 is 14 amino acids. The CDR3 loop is CSATPGGGVREQYF. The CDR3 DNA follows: TGCAGTGCAACCCCGGGGGGTGGGGTACGCGAGCAGTACTTC.

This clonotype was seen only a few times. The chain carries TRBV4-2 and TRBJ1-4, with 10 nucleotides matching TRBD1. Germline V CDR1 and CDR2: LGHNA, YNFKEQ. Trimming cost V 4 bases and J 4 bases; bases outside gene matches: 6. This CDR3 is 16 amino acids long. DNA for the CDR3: TGTGCCAGCAGCCTTAGCGGGACAGGGGTTAATGAAAAACTGTTTTTT. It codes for CASSLSGTGVNEKLFF.

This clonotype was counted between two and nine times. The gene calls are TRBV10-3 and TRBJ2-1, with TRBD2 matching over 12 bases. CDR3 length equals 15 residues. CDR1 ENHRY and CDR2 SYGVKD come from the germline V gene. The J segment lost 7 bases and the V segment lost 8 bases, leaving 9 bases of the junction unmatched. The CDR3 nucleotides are TGTGCCATCGGACTCCTAGCGGGGGGGCATAATGAGCAGTTCTTC. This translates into CAIGLLAGGHNEQFF.

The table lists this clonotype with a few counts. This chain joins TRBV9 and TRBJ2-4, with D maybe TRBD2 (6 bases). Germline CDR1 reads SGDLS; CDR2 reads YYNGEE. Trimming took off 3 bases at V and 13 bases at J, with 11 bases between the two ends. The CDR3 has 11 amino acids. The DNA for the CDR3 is TGTGCCAGCAGCGGCGGGACGGTGCAGTACTTC. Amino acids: CASSGGTVQYF.

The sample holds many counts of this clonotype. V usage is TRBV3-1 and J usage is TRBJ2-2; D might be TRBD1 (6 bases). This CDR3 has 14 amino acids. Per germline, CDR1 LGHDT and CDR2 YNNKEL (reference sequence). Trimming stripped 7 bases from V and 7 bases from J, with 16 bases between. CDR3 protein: CASTRTVSSGELFF. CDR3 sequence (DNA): TGTGCCAGCACCCGGACAGTCTCAAGCGGGGAGCTGTTTTTT.

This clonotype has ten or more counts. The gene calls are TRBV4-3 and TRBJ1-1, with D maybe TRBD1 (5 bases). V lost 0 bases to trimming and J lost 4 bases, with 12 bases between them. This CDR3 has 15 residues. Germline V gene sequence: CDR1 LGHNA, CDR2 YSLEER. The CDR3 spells CASSQDRARGTEAFF. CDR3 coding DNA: TGCGCCAGCAGCCAAGATAGGGCGAGGGGCACTGAAGCTTTCTTT.